Reported below is one TCR beta chain. V lost 4 bases to trimming and J lost 1 base; unmatched junction nucleotides: 4. CDR1 is GTSNPN, CDR2 SVGIG, per germline (reference sequence). The CDR3 runs 15 residues. This sample stems from a study of cytomegalovirus exposure and HLA in healthy donors. Overall study context: HLA-typed donors were the source of about 85 million unique TCRs, which an early data release held.

With 60 Vbeta and 13 Jbeta primers, the PCR was carried out. Using immunoSEQ multiplex PCR, the repertoire was profiled, and TCRdb retains in-frame clones only, with some absent. This sample's table has more than 75,000 clones. The gene calls are TRBV30 and TRBJ2-3; 11 nucleotides line up with TRBD2. The clonotype was recovered from a man aged 45 to 65 in good health and CMV-seropositive. The source material was PBMCs. The CDR3 bases are TGTGCCTGGAAGCGGACTAGCGGGCGCACAGATACGCAGTATTTT. It codes for CAWKRTSGRTDTQYF. Full variable domain (outside the CDR3, taken from reference TRBV30 and TRBJ2-3): SQTIHQWPATLVQPVGSPLSLECTVEGTSNPNLYWYRQAAGRGLQLLFYSVGIGQISSEVPQNLSASRPQDRQFILSSKKLLLSDSGFYLCAWKRTSGRTDTQYFGPGTRLTVL.